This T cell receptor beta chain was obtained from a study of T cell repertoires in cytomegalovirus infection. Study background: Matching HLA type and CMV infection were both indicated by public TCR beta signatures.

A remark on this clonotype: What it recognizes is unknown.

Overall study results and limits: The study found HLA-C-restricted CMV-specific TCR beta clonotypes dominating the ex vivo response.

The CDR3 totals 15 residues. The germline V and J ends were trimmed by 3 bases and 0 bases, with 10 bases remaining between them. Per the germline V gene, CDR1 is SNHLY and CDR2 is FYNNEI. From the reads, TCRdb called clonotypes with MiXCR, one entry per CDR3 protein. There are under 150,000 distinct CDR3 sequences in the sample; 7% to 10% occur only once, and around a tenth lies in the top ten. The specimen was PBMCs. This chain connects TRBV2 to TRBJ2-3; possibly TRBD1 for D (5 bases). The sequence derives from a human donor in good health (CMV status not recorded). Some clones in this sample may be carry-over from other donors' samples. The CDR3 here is CASSEADRSTDTQYF. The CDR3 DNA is TGTGCCAGCAGTGAGGCCGACAGAAGCACAGATACGCAGTATTTT.